A selection of T cell receptor beta chains follows, all from one sample in a study of blood T cell repertoires in COVID-19. Sequencing used immunoSEQ multiplex PCR; TCRdb keeps in-frame clones, though not all of them. The sample has 13,000 or so clones, about nine tenths seen once. The sample taken for sequencing was peripheral blood. The receptors come from a man between 65 and 79 years old with active COVID-19. Both conserved end residues are part of each CDR3. Fields, in order: V gene, CDR3 length, CDR3 protein.

V: TRBV5-4; length: 14; CDR3: CASGTYRGTTEAFF
V: TRBV4-2; length: 17; CDR3: CASSQDMASGGAGELFF
V: TRBV6-5; length: 14; CDR3: CASSYQGRQETQYF
V: TRBV6-1; length: 15; CDR3: CASSEAPTVNTEAFF
V: TRBV5-4; length: 15; CDR3: CASSPKTGRTGELFF
V: TRBV4-1; length: 15; CDR3: CASSQVAVSYNEQFF
V: TRBV4-2; length: 17; CDR3: CASSQVWGTSSGNTIYF
V: TRBV18; length: 16; CDR3: CASSPGLAGGTDTQYF
V: TRBV9; length: 18; CDR3: CASSPRTSGATSTDTQYF
V: TRBV5-1; length: 13; CDR3: CASGQESVTEAFF
V: TRBV7-6; length: 16; CDR3: CASSFSGSLSTDTQYF
V: TRBV19; length: 13; CDR3: CASSIRQGYGYTF
V: TRBV27; length: 15; CDR3: CASSPTGIGPYEQYF
V: TRBV6-2/TRBV6-3; length: 12; CDR3: CASSRRQGVWFF
V: TRBV7-2; length: 13; CDR3: CASSLDRNTEAFF
V: TRBV13; length: 15; CDR3: CASSFLRVGNTEAFF
V: TRBV5-1; length: 16; CDR3: CASSLDPGSGVGELFF
V: TRBV15; length: 14; CDR3: CATSRVGTVYEQYF
V: TRBV5-1; length: 15; CDR3: CASSLAGVDDSPLHF
V: TRBV6-2/TRBV6-3; length: 14; CDR3: CASSYWARDTEAFF
V: TRBV6-5; length: 14; CDR3: CATSRGGNTYEQYF
V: TRBV7-2; length: 15; CDR3: CASSLVAGGSYEQYF
V: TRBV12-5; length: 13; CDR3: CASGLGQGYEQYF